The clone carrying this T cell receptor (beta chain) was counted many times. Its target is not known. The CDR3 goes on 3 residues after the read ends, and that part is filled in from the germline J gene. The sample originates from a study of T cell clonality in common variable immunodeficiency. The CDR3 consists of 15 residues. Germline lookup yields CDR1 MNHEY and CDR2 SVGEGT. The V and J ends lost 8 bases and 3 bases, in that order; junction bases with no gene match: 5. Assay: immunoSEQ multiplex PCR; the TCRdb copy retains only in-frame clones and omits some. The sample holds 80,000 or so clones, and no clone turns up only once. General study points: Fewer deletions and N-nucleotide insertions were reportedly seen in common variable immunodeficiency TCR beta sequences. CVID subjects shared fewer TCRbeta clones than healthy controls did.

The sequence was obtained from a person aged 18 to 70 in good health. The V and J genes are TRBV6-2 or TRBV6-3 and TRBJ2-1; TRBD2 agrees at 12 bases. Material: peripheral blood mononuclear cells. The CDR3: CASSTSGSHYNEQFF. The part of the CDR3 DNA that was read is TGTGCCAGCTCGACTAGCGGGAGTCACTACAATGAG.